One sample yielded the 14 T cell receptor beta chains listed below, sequenced in a study of shared clonotypes between healthy human individuals. This table comes from immunoSEQ multiplex PCR, and its TCRdb copy is limited to in-frame clones, with some not included. The sample lists about 490,000 clones; less than 80% were seen once. Sequencing was done on a sample of PBMCs. The receptor source for this set is a woman aged 40 to 50 in good health. Some clones in this sample may be carry-over from other donors' samples.

At least ten counts were recorded for this clone. CDR3 sequence reads: CASSLVEGAGAFQPQHF. The CDR3 DNA sequence: TGTGCCAGCAGCTTAGTTGAGGGGGCGGGTGCTTTTCAGCCCCAGCATTTT. The chain employs TRBV7-8 and TRBJ1-5, with TRBD1 matching over 7 bases. The CDR3 contains 17 residues. Germline CDR1 SGHVS, CDR2 FQNEAQ. V shed 1 base, J shed 6 bases, and the junction held 12 bases outside the gene matches.

J is TRBJ2-3 and V is TRBV7-8; no reliable D call. Germline values: CDR1 SGHVS, CDR2 FQNEAQ. Trimming pared 1 base from V and 7 bases from J, leaving 3 bases between. This CDR3 spans 11 amino acids. CDR3 nucleotides: TGTGCCAGCAGCTTAGATCATACGCAGTATTTT. It encodes CASSLDHTQYF.

CDR3 residues: CASSPRDGNTEAFF. CDR3 nucleotides: TGTGCCAGCAGCCCCCGGGACGGGAACACTGAAGCTTTCTTT. The chain employs TRBV7-3 and TRBJ1-1; tentative D call: TRBD1 (5 bases). This CDR3 spans 14 amino acids. From germline, CDR1 is SGHTA and CDR2 FQGTGA. The V gene lost 5 bases and the J gene lost 1 base, with 11 bases spanning the gap.

The rearrangement uses TRBV19 and TRBJ2-1; D is possibly TRBD2 (5 bases). Trimming cost V 6 bases and J 0 bases, with 12 bases left between them. The CDR3 spans 15 residues. Looked up from germline, CDR1 is LNHDA and CDR2 is SQIVND (reference sequence). DNA for the CDR3: TGTGCCAGTAGCCGAGCAGACTACTCCTACAATGAGCAGTTCTTC. This codes for CASSRADYSYNEQFF.

This clone was recorded only once. The chain is built from TRBV10-2 and TRBJ2-7, with 7 bases fitting TRBD2. V was clipped by 7 bases and J by 3 bases; unmatched bases: 9. Germline V lookup: CDR1 WSHSY, CDR2 SAAADI. The CDR3 runs to 14 residues. Here the CDR3 reads CASKKGSGVYEQYF. Written as DNA, the CDR3 is TGCGCCAGCAAAAAGGGGAGCGGGGTCTACGAGCAGTACTTC.

This clone was counted a few times. The CDR3 sequence is CAWSVAGEAFF. In nucleotides, the CDR3 is TGTGCCTGGAGTGTCGCCGGTGAAGCTTTCTTT. The chain carries TRBV30 and TRBJ1-1; D uncertain. The CDR3 is 11 amino acids. Per germline, CDR1 GTSNPN and CDR2 SVGIG (reference sequence). V lost 0 bases to trimming and J lost 7 bases, with 6 bases between them.

V usage is TRBV9 and J usage is TRBJ2-2; 11 bases are shared with TRBD1. The J segment lost 5 bases and the V segment lost 4 bases, leaving 4 bases of the junction unmatched. This CDR3 has 15 residues. Germline CDR1 is SGDLS and CDR2 is YYNGEE. The CDR3 region is CASSLGTGGTGELFF. The CDR3 coding sequence is TGTGCCAGCAGCCTCGGGACAGGGGGAACCGGGGAGCTGTTTTTT.

The chain joins TRBV10-1 to TRBJ2-3, with a weak D call TRBD2 (5 bases). This CDR3 has 14 amino acids. The V and J ends lost 4 bases and 3 bases respectively, with 11 bases between them. CDR1 WNHNN and CDR2 SYGVQD come from the germline V gene (reference sequence). This chain's CDR3 is CASSVRDETDTQYF. The CDR3 nucleotides are TGCGCCAGCAGTGTTCGGGATGAAACAGATACGCAGTATTTT.

The V call is TRBV6-4, the J call TRBJ2-3; TRBD1 matches 8 bases. Germline CDR1 MRHNA, CDR2 SNTAGT. This CDR3 comprises 16 residues. V was clipped by 5 bases and J by 4 bases; unmatched bases: 11. CDR3 DNA: TGTGCCAGCAGTCCCCACTCCGGGACAGGAGCAGATACGCAGTATTTT. The encoded protein is CASSPHSGTGADTQYF.

This sequence joins TRBV10-3 and TRBJ2-3, with TRBD2 matching 8 bases. Germline V CDR1 and CDR2: ENHRY, SYGVKD. The V and J ends lost 10 bases and 3 bases, in that order; junction bases with no gene match: 9. The CDR3 is made up of 14 amino acids. In nucleotides, the CDR3 is TGTGCCACCAAGGGACTAGAAGGTACAGATACGCAGTATTTT. Protein sequence: CATKGLEGTDTQYF.

This sequence joins TRBV30 and TRBJ1-4, with D uncertain. V was cut by 1 base and J by 8 bases, with 14 bases left in between. This CDR3 has 14 residues. Looked up from germline, CDR1 is GTSNPN and CDR2 is SVGIG (reference sequence). CDR3 protein: CAWSALDGQEKLFF. The DNA of the CDR3 is TGTGCCTGGAGTGCCCTCGACGGGCAGGAAAAACTGTTTTTT.

The chain recombines TRBV5-1 with TRBJ2-3; TRBD2 matches 9 bases. Per the germline V gene, CDR1 is SGHRS and CDR2 is YFSETQ. V trimming: 1 base; J trimming: 3 bases; junction bases outside the gene matches: 6. The CDR3 extends over 16 amino acids. Here the CDR3 DNA reads TGCGCCAGCAGCTTGAGATGGACTAGCGATACAGATACGCAGTATTTT. Amino acid sequence: CASSLRWTSDTDTQYF.

The V gene is TRBV28, the J gene TRBJ1-5, with D perhaps TRBD1 (6 bases). V lost 4 bases and J lost 0, with 10 bases in between. The germline V gene has CDR1 MDHEN and CDR2 SYDVKM. The CDR3 runs 15 residues. The CDR3 is CASSSDSSSNQPQHF. The CDR3 DNA follows: TGTGCCAGCAGTTCGGACAGCAGTAGCAATCAGCCCCAGCATTTT.

The chain carries TRBV7-2 and TRBJ2-2, with D perhaps matching TRBD1 (6 bases). Germline V gene lookup returns CDR1 SGHTA and CDR2 FQGNSA. V was pared by 5 bases and J by 5 bases, with 18 bases between. The CDR3 spans 16 residues. The CDR3 DNA follows: TGTGCCAGCAGCCAAATAGGGGGTTCCAGGACCGGGGAGCTGTTTTTT. Protein sequence: CASSQIGGSRTGELFF.